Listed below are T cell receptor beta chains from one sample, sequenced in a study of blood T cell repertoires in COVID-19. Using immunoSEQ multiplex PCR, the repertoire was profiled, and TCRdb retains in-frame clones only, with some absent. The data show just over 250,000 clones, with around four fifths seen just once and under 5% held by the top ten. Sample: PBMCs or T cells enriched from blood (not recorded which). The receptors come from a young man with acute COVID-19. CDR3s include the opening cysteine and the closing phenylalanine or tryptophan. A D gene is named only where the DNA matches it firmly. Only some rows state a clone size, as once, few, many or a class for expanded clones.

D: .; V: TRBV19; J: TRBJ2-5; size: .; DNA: TGTGCCAGTAGTGAACAGGGTAGGGAGACCCAGTACTTC; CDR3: CASSEQGRETQYF
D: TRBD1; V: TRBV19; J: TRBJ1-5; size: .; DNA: TGTGCCAGTAGTATAGGGACAGGCCGGAATCAGCCCCAGCATTTT; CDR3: CASSIGTGRNQPQHF
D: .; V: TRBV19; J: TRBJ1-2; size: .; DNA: TGTGCCAGTAGTACCCTGGTGTCAGGGGCCTATGGCTACACCTTC; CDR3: CASSTLVSGAYGYTF
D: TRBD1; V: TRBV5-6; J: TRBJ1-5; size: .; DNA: TGTGCCAGCAGTGGACAGGGGGCAAATCAGCCCCAGCATTTT; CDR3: CASSGQGANQPQHF
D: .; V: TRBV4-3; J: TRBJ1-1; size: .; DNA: TGCGCCAGCAGCCCCTCCGTTGTACAGTTCGAAACTGAAGCTTTCTTT; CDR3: CASSPSVVQFETEAFF
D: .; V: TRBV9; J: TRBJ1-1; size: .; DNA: TGTGCCAGCAGCGTAGAAATTCGGGGCACTGAAGCTTTCTTT; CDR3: CASSVEIRGTEAFF
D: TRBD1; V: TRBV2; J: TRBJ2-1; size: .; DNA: TGTGCCAGCAGTCGACGGGATGTGACAGGGGGCAATGAGCAGTTCTTC; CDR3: CASSRRDVTGGNEQFF
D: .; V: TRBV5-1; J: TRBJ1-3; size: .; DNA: TGCGCCAGCAGCTCGGCAGGTTCTGGAAACACCATATATTTT; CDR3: CASSSAGSGNTIYF
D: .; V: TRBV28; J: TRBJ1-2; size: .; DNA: TGTGCCAGCAGATTCGGCAGGGCGAACTATGGCTACACCTTC; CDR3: CASRFGRANYGYTF
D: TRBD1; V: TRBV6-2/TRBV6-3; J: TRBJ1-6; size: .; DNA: TGTGCCAGCAGCCCCGGGACAGGGGTTGCACCCCTCCACTTT; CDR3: CASSPGTGVAPLHF
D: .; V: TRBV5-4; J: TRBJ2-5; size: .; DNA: TGTGCCAGCAGCTTGGACGGGGAGACCCAGTACTTC; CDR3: CASSLDGETQYF
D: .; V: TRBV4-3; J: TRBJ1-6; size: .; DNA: TGCGCCAGCAGCCAAGTGGGGAGGACCTCTTCACCCCTCCACTTT; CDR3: CASSQVGRTSSPLHF
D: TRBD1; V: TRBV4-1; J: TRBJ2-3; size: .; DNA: TGCGCCAGCAGCCAGCTCGCCGGGACAGGGACGCAGTATTTT; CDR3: CASSQLAGTGTQYF
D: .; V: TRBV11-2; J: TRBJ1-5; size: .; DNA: TGTGCCAGCAGCCCATATCCAGGGGCTCATCAGCCCCAGCATTTT; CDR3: CASSPYPGAHQPQHF
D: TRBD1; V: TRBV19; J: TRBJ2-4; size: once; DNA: TGTGCCAGTACTGACAGGGGGAGAAACATTCAGTACTTC; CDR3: CASTDRGRNIQYF
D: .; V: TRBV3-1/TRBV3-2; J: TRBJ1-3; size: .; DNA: TGTGCCAGCAGTACCCGGGGCTCTGGAAACACCATATATTTT; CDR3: CASSTRGSGNTIYF
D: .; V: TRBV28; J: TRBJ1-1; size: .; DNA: TGTGCCAGCACCCTCGGGACATCCGCCACTGAAGCTTTCTTT; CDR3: CASTLGTSATEAFF
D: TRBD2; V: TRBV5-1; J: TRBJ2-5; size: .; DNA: TGTGCCAGCAGTTCCGGGACTAGCGGGGCAGGGACCCAGTACTTC; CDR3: CASSSGTSGAGTQYF
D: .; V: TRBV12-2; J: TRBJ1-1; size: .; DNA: TGTGCAAGTCGCCCCCGACAGGACATGAACACTGAAGCTTTCTTT; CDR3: CASRPRQDMNTEAFF
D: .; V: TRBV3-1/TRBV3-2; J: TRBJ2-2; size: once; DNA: TGTGCCAGCAGCCGGCGGGGCACCGGGGAGCTGTTTTTT; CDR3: CASSRRGTGELFF
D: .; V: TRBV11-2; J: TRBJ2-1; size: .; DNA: TGTGCCAGCAGCTTAGTAGAGGCCAACTACAATGAGCAGTTCTTC; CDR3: CASSLVEANYNEQFF
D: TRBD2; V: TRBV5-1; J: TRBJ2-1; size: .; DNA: TGCGCCAGCAGCTTGGTGGCTAGCGGAGACGTCGGGCAGTTCTTC; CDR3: CASSLVASGDVGQFF
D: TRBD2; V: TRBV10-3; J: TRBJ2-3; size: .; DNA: TGTGCCATCAGTGGTTATAGCGGGAGCACAGATACGCAGTATTTT; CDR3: CAISGYSGSTDTQYF
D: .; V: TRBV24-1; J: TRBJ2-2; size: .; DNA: TGTGCCACCAGTGTCATCGGTTCGAGGGACGGGGAGCTGTTTTTT; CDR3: CATSVIGSRDGELFF
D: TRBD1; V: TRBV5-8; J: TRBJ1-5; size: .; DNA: TGTGCCAGCAGCTTAAGACAGGGCTCAACGCAGCCCCAGCATTTT; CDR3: CASSLRQGSTQPQHF
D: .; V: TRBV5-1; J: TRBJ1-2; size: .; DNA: TGCGCCAGCAGCTTGGAACAGAGCTATGGCTACACCTTC; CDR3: CASSLEQSYGYTF
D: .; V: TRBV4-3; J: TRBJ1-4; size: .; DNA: TGCGCCAGCAGCCCAAGAGGGGTTGGGACACCGAATGAAAAACTGTTTTTT; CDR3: CASSPRGVGTPNEKLFF
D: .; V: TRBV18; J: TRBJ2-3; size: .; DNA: TGTGCCAGCTCACCAAGGGGGGGTAGCACAGATACGCAGTATTTT; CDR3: CASSPRGGSTDTQYF
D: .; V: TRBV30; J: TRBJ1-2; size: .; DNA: TGTGCCTGGAGTCCCACTCCATCGACGGGAGTCAATGGCTACACCTTC; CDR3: CAWSPTPSTGVNGYTF
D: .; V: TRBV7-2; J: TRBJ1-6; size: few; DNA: TGTGCCAGCAGCTCTAATTTGAAAAGCTCCTATAATTCACCCCTCCACTTT; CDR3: CASSSNLKSSYNSPLHF
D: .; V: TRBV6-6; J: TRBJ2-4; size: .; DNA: TGTGCCAGCAGCCCCCAAGAGGGTGATGTAAACATTCAGTACTTC; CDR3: CASSPQEGDVNIQYF
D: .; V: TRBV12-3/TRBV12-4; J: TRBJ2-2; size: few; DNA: TGTGCCAGCAGAGTTGCGGGGGAGCTGTTTTTT; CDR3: CASRVAGELFF
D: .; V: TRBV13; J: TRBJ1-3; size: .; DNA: TGTGCCAGCAGCTGGCTCTCGGGCTCTGGAAACACCATATATTTT; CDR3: CASSWLSGSGNTIYF
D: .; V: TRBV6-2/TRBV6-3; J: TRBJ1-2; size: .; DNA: TGTGCCAGCAGTACAGTGACCCATAACTATGGCTACACCTTC; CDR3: CASSTVTHNYGYTF
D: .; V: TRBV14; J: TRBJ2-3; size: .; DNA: TGTGCCAGCAGCCACCTAGCTGTGGGCACAGATACGCAGTATTTT; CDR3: CASSHLAVGTDTQYF
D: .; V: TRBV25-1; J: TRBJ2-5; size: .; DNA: TGTGCCAGCAGTGAGTTCAGGAGCGGGGAGACCCAGTACTTC; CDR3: CASSEFRSGETQYF
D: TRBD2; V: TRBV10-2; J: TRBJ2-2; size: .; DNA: TGCGCCAGCAGCCCCAGCGGGGGGGCGGCCGGGGAGCTGTTTTTT; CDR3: CASSPSGGAAGELFF
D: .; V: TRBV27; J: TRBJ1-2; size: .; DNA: TGTGCCAGCAGTTTATCTGGAGCTTATGGCTACACCTTC; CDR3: CASSLSGAYGYTF
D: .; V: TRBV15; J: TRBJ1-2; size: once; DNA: TGTGCCACCAGCAGAGATGGGGCAGGTCCCCCCTATGGCTACACCTTC; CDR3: CATSRDGAGPPYGYTF
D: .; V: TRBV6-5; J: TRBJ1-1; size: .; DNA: TGTGCCTCCCTAGGTCAGATGAGCACTGAAGCTTTCTTT; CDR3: CASLGQMSTEAFF
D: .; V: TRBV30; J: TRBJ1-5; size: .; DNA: TGTGCCTGGAGCCGAAACAGGGTTAGCAATCAGCCCCAGCATTTT; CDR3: CAWSRNRVSNQPQHF
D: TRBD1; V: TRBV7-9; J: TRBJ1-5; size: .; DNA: TGTGCCAGCAGCTCGGGACAGGGGGTCGGTAGCAATCAGCCCCAGCATTTT; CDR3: CASSSGQGVGSNQPQHF
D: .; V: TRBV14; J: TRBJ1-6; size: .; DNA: TGTGCCAGCAGCCAACTCTATAATTCACCCCTCCACTTT; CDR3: CASSQLYNSPLHF
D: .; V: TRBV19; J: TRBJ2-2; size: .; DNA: TGTGCCAGTAGTATAGCGCAGGGAGGCGCCGGGGAGCTGTTTTTT; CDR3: CASSIAQGGAGELFF
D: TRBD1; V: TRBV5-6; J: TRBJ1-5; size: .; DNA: TGTGCCAGCAGCTTGGACAGGGGCGATCAGCCCCAGCATTTT; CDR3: CASSLDRGDQPQHF
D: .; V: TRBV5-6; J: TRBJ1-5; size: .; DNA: TGTGCCAGCACGAATGAGGGCAGCAATCAGCCCCAGCATTTT; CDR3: CASTNEGSNQPQHF
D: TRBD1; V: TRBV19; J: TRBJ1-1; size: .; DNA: TGTGCCAGTAGCTCGTCCCCACCGGGCCATCCGGGACAGGGCCTGAACACTGAAGCTTTCTTT; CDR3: CASSSSPPGHPGQGLNTEAFF
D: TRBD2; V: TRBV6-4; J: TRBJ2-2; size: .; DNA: TGTGCCAGCAGTGACACTAGCGGGAGGCCCGGGGAGCTGTTTTTT; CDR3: CASSDTSGRPGELFF
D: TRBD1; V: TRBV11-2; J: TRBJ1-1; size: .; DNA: TGTGCCAGCAGCTCGCACAGGGGATTAAACACTGAAGCCTTCTTT; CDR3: CASSSHRGLNTEAFF
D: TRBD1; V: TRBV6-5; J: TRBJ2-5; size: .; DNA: TGTGCCAGCAGTTACGAGCCAGGGGGTCAAGAGACCCAGTACTTC; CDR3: CASSYEPGGQETQYF
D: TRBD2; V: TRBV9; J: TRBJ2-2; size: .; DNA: TGTGCCAGCAGCCCAGGACTAGCGGGAGTAACCACCGGGGAGCTGTTTTTT; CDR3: CASSPGLAGVTTGELFF
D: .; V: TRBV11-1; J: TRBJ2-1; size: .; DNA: TGTGCCAGCAGCTTAGGGCTCCCTCCCAATGAGCAGTTCTTC; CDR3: CASSLGLPPNEQFF
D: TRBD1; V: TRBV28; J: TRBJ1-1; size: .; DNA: TGTGCCAGCATACTCGGGACAGTTAACACTGAAGCTTTCTTT; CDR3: CASILGTVNTEAFF
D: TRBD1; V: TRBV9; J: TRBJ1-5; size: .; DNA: TGTGCCAGCAGCGTAGGTGGGACAGATAATCAGCCCCAGCATTTT; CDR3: CASSVGGTDNQPQHF